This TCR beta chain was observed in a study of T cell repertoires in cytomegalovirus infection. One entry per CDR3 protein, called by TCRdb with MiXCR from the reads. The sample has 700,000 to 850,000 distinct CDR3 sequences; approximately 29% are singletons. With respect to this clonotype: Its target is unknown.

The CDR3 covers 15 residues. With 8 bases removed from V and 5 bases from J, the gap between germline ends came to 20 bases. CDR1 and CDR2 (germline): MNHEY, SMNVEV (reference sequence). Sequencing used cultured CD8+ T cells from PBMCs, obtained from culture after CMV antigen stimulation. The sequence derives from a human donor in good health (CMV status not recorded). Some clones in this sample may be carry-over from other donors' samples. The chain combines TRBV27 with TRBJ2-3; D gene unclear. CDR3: CASGGVRKTGDTQYF. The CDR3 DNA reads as TGTGCCAGCGGTGGGGTGAGAAAAACTGGAGATACGCAGTATTTT.